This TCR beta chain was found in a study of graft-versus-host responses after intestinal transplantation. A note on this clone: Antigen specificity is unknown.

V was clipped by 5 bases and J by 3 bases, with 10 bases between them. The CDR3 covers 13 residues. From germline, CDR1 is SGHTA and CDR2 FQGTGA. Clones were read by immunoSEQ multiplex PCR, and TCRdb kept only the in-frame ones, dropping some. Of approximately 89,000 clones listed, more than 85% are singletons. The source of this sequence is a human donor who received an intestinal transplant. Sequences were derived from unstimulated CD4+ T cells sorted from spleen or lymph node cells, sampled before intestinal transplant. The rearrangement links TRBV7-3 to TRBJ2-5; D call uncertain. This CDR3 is CASSTYREETQYF. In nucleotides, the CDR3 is TGTGCCAGCAGCACCTACAGAGAAGAGACCCAGTACTTC.